One sample yielded the 21 T cell receptor beta chains listed below, sequenced in a study of Graves' ophthalmopathy and Graves' hyperthyroidism. The study amplified TCR beta CDR3 regions using RNA transcripts. First-round RT-PCR relied on HTBI primers, and a second-round multiplex PCR came next. TCRdb recomputed calls from the multiplex PCR reads with MiXCR, one row per CDR3 protein. The data contain 240,000 or so distinct CDR3 sequences, about 46% of them singletons. Sequencing input: peripheral blood. Receptors originate from an adult man with Graves' ophthalmopathy.

This clonotype appeared once. The CDR3 does not close with the conserved phenylalanine or tryptophan, likely indicating a read error. No DNA is shown, since the ends of the CDR3 on it are uncertain; the CDR3 is the one TCRdb lists. The chain recombines TRBV5-5 with TRBJ2-2. Ends included, the CDR3 has 14 residues. Germline V CDR1 and CDR2: SGHKS, YYEKEE (reference sequence). The CDR3: CASSLDRNTGELVL.

This clonotype was found a few times. The CDR3 bases are TGTGCCAGCAGCCCGTCAGAGGAGACCCAGTACTTC. Amino acids: CASSPSEETQYF. This chain uses TRBV7-6 with TRBJ2-5; no firm D call. Germline CDR1 reads SGHVS; CDR2 reads FNYEAQ. Trimming removed 5 bases from V and 5 bases from J, with 9 bases in between. This CDR3 is built from 12 residues.

The V call is TRBV24-1, the J call TRBJ2-2, with 9 nucleotides matching TRBD2. V lost 4 bases and J lost 3; bases outside the gene matches: 8. Per the germline V gene, CDR1 is KGHDR and CDR2 is SFDVKD. There are 17 residues in the CDR3. The CDR3: CATSDRRLAAYTGELFF. The DNA of the CDR3 is TGTGCCACCAGTGACCGTAGACTAGCGGCGTACACCGGGGAGCTGTTTTTT.

The chain joins TRBV11-2 to TRBJ1-5; 8 bases line up with TRBD1. This CDR3 region has 15 residues. V dropped 5 bases and J dropped 1; count of bases not matched to a gene: 4. Germline V CDR1 and CDR2: SGHAT, FQNNGV. The CDR3 bases are TGTGCCAGCAGCAGGACAGGGAGCAGCAATCAGCCCCAGCATTTT. Protein sequence: CASSRTGSSNQPQHF.

This chain links TRBV5-1 with TRBJ1-5, with 7 bases that match TRBD1. V shed 4 bases and J 1 base; nucleotides not matched to a gene: 5. This CDR3 has 15 amino acids. Germline V gene data show CDR1 as SGHRS and CDR2 as YFSETQ. This CDR3 is CASSTGTASNQPQHF. CDR3 DNA sequence: TGCGCCAGCAGCACCGGGACAGCGAGCAATCAGCCCCAGCATTTT.

J is TRBJ1-1 and V is TRBV2, with unresolved D. The length of the CDR3 is 12 residues. CDR1 and CDR2 (germline): SNHLY, FYNNEI. V lost 3 bases and J 3 bases, leaving 5 bases between the germline ends. Written as DNA, the CDR3 is TGTGCCAGCAGTGACAGCTACACTGAAGCTTTCTTT. It specifies CASSDSYTEAFF.

The chain is built from TRBV5-1 and TRBJ2-2; D is ambiguous. The CDR3 consists of 13 residues. Per germline, CDR1 SGHRS and CDR2 YFSETQ. Trimming cost V 0 bases and J 4 bases, with 4 bases left between them. The CDR3 DNA sequence: TGCGCCAGCAGCTTGGCGGTCACCGGGGAGCTGTTTTTT. As protein: CASSLAVTGELFF.

The V gene is TRBV29-1, the J gene TRBJ1-1; D not certain. The CDR3 extends over 12 amino acids. Germline V gives CDR1 SQVTM, CDR2 ANQGSEA. The V end was cut by 0 bases, the J end by 10 bases, with 12 bases between. CDR3 sequence: CSVEDRRYGAFF. The CDR3 region has the DNA TGCAGCGTTGAAGATCGTAGGTACGGAGCTTTCTTT.

Regarding this clonotype: One end of the junction varies from germline; a read error may be responsible. The chain employs TRBV10-2 and TRBJ2-1, with unresolved D. The CDR3 runs to 16 residues. Germline lookup yields CDR1 WSHSY and CDR2 SAAADI. CDR3 nucleotides: TGTGCCAGCAGTCGAGAAGGACCAAGCTCCTACAATGAGCAGTTCTTC. Protein product: CASSREGPSSYNEQFF.

The chain uses TRBV19 and TRBJ1-2; D uncertain. The length of the CDR3 is 13 residues. Germline lookup yields CDR1 LNHDA and CDR2 SQIVND (reference sequence). V was shortened by 6 bases and J by 6 bases, with 14 bases between the two germline ends. The CDR3 is CASRTLDGDGYTF. CDR3 coding DNA: TGTGCCAGTAGGACCCTCGACGGGGATGGCTACACCTTC.

This sequence joins TRBV29-1 and TRBJ2-5; D possibly uses TRBD1 or TRBD2 (7 bases each). V was pared by 6 bases and J by 4 bases, with 15 bases between. The CDR3 consists of 13 residues. Germline lookup yields CDR1 SQVTM and CDR2 ANQGSEA. CDR3 in amino acids: CSVDRVAGETQYF. DNA of the CDR3: TGCAGCGTAGACAGGGTAGCGGGAGAGACCCAGTACTTC. Combining the CDR3 with reference TRBV29-1 and TRBJ2-5 gives the whole variable domain SAVISQKPSRDICQRGTSLTIQCQVDSQVTMMFWYRQQPGQSLTLIATANQGSEATYESGFVIDKFPISRPNLTFSTLTVSNMSPEDSSIYLCSVDRVAGETQYFGPGTRLLVL.

V gene TRBV10-3 combines with J gene TRBJ2-2; D is perhaps TRBD1 or TRBD2 (5 bases each). Germline values: CDR1 ENHRY, CDR2 SYGVKD. This CDR3 spans 17 amino acids. The V and J ends lost 3 bases and 1 base respectively, with 15 bases between them. CDR3 DNA: TGTGCCATCAGTGATAAGGGACGGGGCGGGAACACCGGGGAGCTGTTTTTT. Protein product: CAISDKGRGGNTGELFF.

This CDR3 reads CASSYSPGRASNQPQHF. The DNA of the CDR3 is TGTGCCAGCAGTTACTCTCCGGGGAGGGCCAGCAATCAGCCCCAGCATTTT. The chain joins TRBV25-1 to TRBJ1-5; D remains ambiguous. The CDR3 is 17 amino acids. Germline CDR1 MGHDK, CDR2 SYGVNS. Deletions cut 5 bases from V and 1 base from J, with 18 bases between.

This clonotype was recorded a few times. The chain carries TRBV12-3 or TRBV12-4 and TRBJ1-5, with 8 bases matching TRBD1. The CDR3 has 17 amino acids. Trimming cost V 3 bases and J 0 bases; bases outside gene matches: 7. The CDR3 DNA follows: TGTGCCAGCAGTTTGGGGGACAGGAGATATAGCAATCAGCCCCAGCATTTT. Amino acid sequence: CASSLGDRRYSNQPQHF.

The V gene is TRBV2, the J gene TRBJ1-5, with D hard to call. Trimming removed 5 bases at V and 0 bases at J, with 8 bases between. Per germline, CDR1 SNHLY and CDR2 FYNNEI. This CDR3 is built from 14 residues. The CDR3 loop is CASSYSYSNQPQHF. The CDR3 nucleotides are TGTGCCAGCAGTTACTCGTATAGCAATCAGCCCCAGCATTTT.

The chain is built from TRBV29-1 and TRBJ1-2, with 11 bases that match TRBD1. CDR1 and CDR2 (germline): SQVTM, ANQGSEA. The CDR3 consists of 14 residues. This chain's CDR3 is CSARTGTGGGGYTF. In nucleotides, the CDR3 is TGCAGTGCTCGAACCGGGACAGGGGGGGGGGGCTACACCTTC. Full variable domain (missing parts from reference TRBV29-1 and TRBJ1-2): SAVISQKPSRDICQRGTSLTIQCQVDSQVTMMFWYRQQPGQSLTLIATANQGSEATYESGFVIDKFPISRPNLTFSTLTVSNMSPEDSSIYLCSARTGTGGGGYTFGSGTRLTVV.

The rearrangement uses TRBV19 and TRBJ1-1; possible D gene TRBD1, 5 bases. This CDR3 region has 14 residues. V was shortened by 1 base and J by 4 bases, with 10 bases between the two germline ends. Germline assignment: CDR1 LNHDA and CDR2 SQIVND (reference sequence). In DNA form, the CDR3 reads TGTGCCAGTAGTATAGGCAGGGTGGGCACTGAAGCTTTCTTT. It encodes CASSIGRVGTEAFF.

This clonotype was counted only a few times. One junction end disagrees with the germline gene, perhaps due to a read error. The rearrangement uses TRBV10-2 and TRBJ2-2, with D perhaps TRBD2 (6 bases). This CDR3 comprises 13 residues. In germline, CDR1 is WSHSY, CDR2 SAAADI. The CDR3 region is CATSSGFTGELFF. The CDR3, as DNA: TGCGCCACCAGTAGCGGTTTCACCGGGGAGCTGTTTTTT.

This clonotype came up a few times. This could be a read error, since a much larger clone is one nucleotide away. The J gene is TRBJ1-1, the V gene TRBV7-9; D remains ambiguous. With 4 bases removed from V and 7 bases from J, the gap between germline ends came to 10 bases. CDR3 length equals 12 residues. Germline V gives CDR1 SEHNR, CDR2 FQNEAQ (reference sequence). CDR3 residues: CASSSLGIEAFF. CDR3 bases: TGTGCCAGCAGCTCCCTCGGCATTGAAGCTTTCTTT.

The chain has TRBV29-1 and TRBJ1-1; D is undetermined. The CDR3 loop spans 11 amino acids. Trimming took off 7 bases at V and 5 bases at J, with 11 bases between the two ends. The germline gives CDR1 SQVTM, CDR2 ANQGSEA. CDR3 loop: CSARPGTEAFF. Written as DNA, the CDR3 is TGCAGCGCTAGACCGGGAACTGAAGCTTTCTTT.

V usage is TRBV6-5 and J usage is TRBJ2-2; no reliable D call. V was trimmed by 0 bases and J by 0 bases, leaving 11 bases between them. The CDR3 is made up of 17 amino acids. Germline CDR1 and CDR2: MNHEY and SVGAGI. As DNA, the CDR3 is TGTGCCAGCAGTTACTCTACCGGCAACGCGAACACCGGGGAGCTGTTTTTT. This encodes CASSYSTGNANTGELFF.